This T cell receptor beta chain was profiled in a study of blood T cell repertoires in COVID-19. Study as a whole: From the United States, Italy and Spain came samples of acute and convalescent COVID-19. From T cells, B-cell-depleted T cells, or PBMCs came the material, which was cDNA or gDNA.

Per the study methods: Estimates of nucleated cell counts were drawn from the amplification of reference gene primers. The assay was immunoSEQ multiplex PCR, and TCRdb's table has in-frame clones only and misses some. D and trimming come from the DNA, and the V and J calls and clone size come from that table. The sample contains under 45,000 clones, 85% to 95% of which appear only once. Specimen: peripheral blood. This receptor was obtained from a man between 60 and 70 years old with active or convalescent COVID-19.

The CDR3 loop reads CASSLGLSNTEAFF. The CDR3 region has the DNA TGTGCCAGCAGCTTAGGACTTTCGAACACTGAAGCTTTCTTT. J is TRBJ1-1 and V is TRBV7-3; D not certain. This CDR3 spans 14 amino acids. CDR1 is SGHTA, CDR2 FQGTGA, per germline. The ends were cut back, 2 bases at V and 1 base at J, with 8 bases in the middle.